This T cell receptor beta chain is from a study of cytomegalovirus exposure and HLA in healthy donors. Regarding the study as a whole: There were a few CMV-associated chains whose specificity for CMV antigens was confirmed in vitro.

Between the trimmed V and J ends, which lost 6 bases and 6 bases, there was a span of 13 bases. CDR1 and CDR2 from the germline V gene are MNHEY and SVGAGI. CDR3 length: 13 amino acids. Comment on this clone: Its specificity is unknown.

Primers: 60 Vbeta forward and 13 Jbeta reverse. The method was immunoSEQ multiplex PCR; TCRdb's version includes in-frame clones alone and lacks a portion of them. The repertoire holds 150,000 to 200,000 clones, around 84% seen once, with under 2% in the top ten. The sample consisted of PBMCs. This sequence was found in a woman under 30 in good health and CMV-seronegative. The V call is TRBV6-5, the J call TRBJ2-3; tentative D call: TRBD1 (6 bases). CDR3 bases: TGTGCCAGCAGGAAACAGGGAGTGGATACGCAGTATTTT. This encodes CASRKQGVDTQYF.